The rows below give T cell receptor beta chains drawn from one sample of a study of yellow fever vaccine responses in identical twins. TCRdb processed the RT-PCR reads anew with MiXCR; each CDR3 protein has one entry. The sample carries 25,000 or so distinct CDR3 sequences, about three quarters recorded once. Sample: T cells from blood (PBMCs), unsorted or a sorted subset (not recorded which), taken before or after yellow fever vaccination (not recorded which). These receptors were obtained from a woman between 18 and 29 years old who received the yellow fever vaccine. CDR3s include the opening cysteine and the closing phenylalanine or tryptophan. A D gene is named only where the DNA matches it firmly. Clone size, where shown, is once, few, many, or a class for clones that have expanded.

clone_size | j_call | d_call | v_call | cdr3_nt | cdr3_aa
NA | TRBJ2-5 | NA | TRBV18 | TGTGCCAGCTCACCACATATAGTCCAAGAGACCCAGTACTTC | CASSPHIVQETQYF
NA | TRBJ2-1 | NA | TRBV11-3 | TGTGCCAGCAGCTCCTACGAGACCTACAATGAGCAGTTCTTC | CASSSYETYNEQFF
once | TRBJ1-2 | NA | TRBV5-5 | TGTGCCAGCAGCATATCGGGCCATACTAACTATGGCTACACCTTC | CASSISGHTNYGYTF
NA | TRBJ2-1 | NA | TRBV7-2 | TGTGCCAGCAGCTTGGGGGGATCCTACAATGAGCAGTTCTTC | CASSLGGSYNEQFF
once | TRBJ2-2 | TRBD2 | TRBV7-2 | TGTGCCAGCAGCCGCCATAGCGGGGGGGCCGGGGAGCTGTTTTTT | CASSRHSGGAGELFF
large | TRBJ2-1 | NA | TRBV11-3 | TGTGCCAGCAGCTCCTATGAATCCCCCTACAATGAGCAGTTCTTC | CASSSYESPYNEQFF
few | TRBJ2-3 | TRBD2 | TRBV29-1 | TGCAGCGTTGAAGGAGCTAGCGGGAGGTCAGATACGCAGTATTTT | CSVEGASGRSDTQYF
NA | TRBJ2-7 | NA | TRBV4-3 | TGCGCCAGCAGCCATGGTCTGTCGATGGGGTACGAGCAGTACTTC | CASSHGLSMGYEQYF
NA | TRBJ2-7 | NA | TRBV14 | TGTGCCAGCAGCCAAACAGGGTTCTACTCCTACGAGCAGTACTTC | CASSQTGFYSYEQYF
once | TRBJ1-5 | TRBD1 | TRBV10-3 | TGTGCCATCAGTGACCCTGGGACAGTAGCACAGCCCCAGCATTTT | CAISDPGTVAQPQHF
few | TRBJ2-5 | NA | TRBV18 | TGTGCCAGCTCACAAAAAGAGACCCAGTACTTC | CASSQKETQYF
few | TRBJ1-2 | TRBD1 | TRBV29-1 | TGCAGCGTTGGGGACAGCTTAGTCTCTGACACCTTC | CSVGDSLVSDTF
NA | TRBJ2-2 | TRBD1 | TRBV24-1 | TGTGCCACCAGTGATTGGGACAGGAGCACCGGGGAGCTGTTTTTT | CATSDWDRSTGELFF
NA | TRBJ1-1 | NA | TRBV5-1 | TGCGCCAGCAGCTTGATGGCCGTTAAGAACACTGAAGCTTTCTTT | CASSLMAVKNTEAFF
few | TRBJ2-3 | TRBD1 | TRBV12-3/TRBV12-4 | TGTGCCAGCAGTTTGGGGACAGTTACAGATACGCAGTATTTT | CASSLGTVTDTQYF
NA | TRBJ2-7 | TRBD1 | TRBV13 | TGTGCCAGCAGCGCCCGGACAGGTTTCTCCTACGAGCAGTACTTC | CASSARTGFSYEQYF
NA | TRBJ2-3 | TRBD2 | TRBV2 | TGTGCCAGCAGTGCCCCTAGCGGAGGCACAGATACGCAGTATTTT | CASSAPSGGTDTQYF
NA | TRBJ2-7 | TRBD1 | TRBV7-2 | TGTGCCAGCAGCTGGGCCGGACAGGGCAACGAGCAGTACTTC | CASSWAGQGNEQYF
NA | TRBJ1-5 | TRBD1 | TRBV24-1 | TGTGCCACCAGTGACACGGGACAGGGAGAGGTTCAGCCCCAGCATTTT | CATSDTGQGEVQPQHF
NA | TRBJ2-7 | NA | TRBV7-9 | TGTGCCAGCAGCCCCCCCCCTTTATCCAGCTCCTACGAGCAGTACTTC | CASSPPPLSSSYEQYF
NA | TRBJ2-6 | NA | TRBV29-1 | TGCAGCGTTGAGTTCTCAACCTCTGGGGCCAACGTCCTGACTTTC | CSVEFSTSGANVLTF
NA | TRBJ2-1 | NA | TRBV20-1 | TGCAGTGCTAGAGATAAAGGAGGGAGCTCCTACAATGAGCAGTTCTTC | CSARDKGGSSYNEQFF
NA | TRBJ2-1 | NA | TRBV6-1 | TGTGCCAGCAGTGAGGCCGGTTCCTACAATGAGCAGTTCTTC | CASSEAGSYNEQFF
NA | TRBJ2-1 | NA | TRBV6-2/TRBV6-3 | TGTGCCAGCAGTTACTCGATTGCTCATGAGCAGTTCTTC | CASSYSIAHEQFF
NA | TRBJ1-1 | NA | TRBV29-1 | TGCAGCGTTACTCCCAGTCGGACAAACACTGAAGCTTTCTTT | CSVTPSRTNTEAFF
NA | TRBJ2-7 | TRBD1 | TRBV11-1 | TGTGCCAGCAGCCCAACAGGGGAGAGCTACGAGCAGTACTTC | CASSPTGESYEQYF
NA | TRBJ1-6 | NA | TRBV11-2 | TGTGCCAGCAGCTTAGAGGGGGGAACAGGGAGCCCCCTCCACTTT | CASSLEGGTGSPLHF
once | TRBJ2-1 | NA | TRBV7-9 | TGTGCCAGCAGCTTGGAATCGGGTCCCTACAATGAGCAGTTCTTC | CASSLESGPYNEQFF
few | TRBJ1-3 | NA | TRBV10-3 | TGTGCCATCTTTCAGGCCGGCTCTGGAAACACCATATATTTT | CAIFQAGSGNTIYF
NA | TRBJ2-1 | TRBD2 | TRBV10-3 | TGTGCCATCAGTGACCAACCTAGCGGGAGAGGAAGTGAGCAGTTCTTC | CAISDQPSGRGSEQFF
NA | TRBJ1-5 | NA | TRBV19 | TGTGCCATCTCAAACGAGAGGGATCAGCCCCAGCATTTT | CAISNERDQPQHF
NA | TRBJ2-7 | TRBD2 | TRBV11-2 | TGTGCCAGCAGCCCGCGACTAGCGGGAACATACGAGCAGTACTTC | CASSPRLAGTYEQYF
NA | TRBJ1-1 | TRBD1 | TRBV10-3 | TGTGCCATCAGGGACCCGGGACAGGGCGACACTGAAGCTTTCTTT | CAIRDPGQGDTEAFF
NA | TRBJ2-3 | NA | TRBV18 | TGTGCCAGCTCACCACCCTCTACAGATACGCAGTATTTT | CASSPPSTDTQYF
NA | TRBJ2-1 | TRBD2 | TRBV11-1 | TGTGCCAGCAGTCCTCGTCCCCCGGGACTAGGCGGCTCCTACAATGAGCAGTTCTTC | CASSPRPPGLGGSYNEQFF
NA | TRBJ2-3 | NA | TRBV20-1 | TGCAGTGCCCCGGGGCCCCCGGGAGATACGCAGTATTTT | CSAPGPPGDTQYF
NA | TRBJ2-7 | TRBD1 | TRBV12-3/TRBV12-4 | TGTGCCAGCAGTTTAGCCTTAACAGGGGCCTACGAGCAGTACTTC | CASSLALTGAYEQYF
NA | TRBJ2-7 | NA | TRBV21-1 | TGTGCCAGCAGGTCTACTACAGGGGCTTACGAGCAGTACTTC | CASRSTTGAYEQYF